These T cell receptor beta chains were read from a single sample in a study of response to subunit inactivated influenza vaccine. TCRdb re-called the RT-PCR reads with MiXCR, one entry per CDR3 protein. The table has approximately 570,000 distinct CDR3 sequences, less than 10% seen once. This sample comprised PBMCs from blood, obtained roughly 24 months after vaccination. These TCRs come from a man between 45 and 75 years old who received an inactivated influenza vaccine. The CDR3 runs from the conserved cysteine through the conserved F or W. The order of the fields is J gene, V gene, clone size, D gene, CDR3 DNA, CDR3 protein. A D gene is named only where the DNA matches it firmly. Clone size appears in some rows only: once, few, many, or a class for an expanded clone.

>TRBJ2-1|TRBV5-1|many|TRBD2
TGCGCCAGCAGCTTGGATTCTCCGGGACTAGCATTTGAGCAGTTCTTC
CASSLDSPGLAFEQFF
>TRBJ1-2|TRBV12-3/TRBV12-4|many|NA
TGTGCCAGCAGCTCCATGAACTATGGCTACACCTTC
CASSSMNYGYTF
>TRBJ2-3|TRBV7-2|few|TRBD1
TGTGCCAGCAGCTTTGGCAGGGGGTTCGGGGTTACGCAGTATTTT
CASSFGRGFGVTQYF
>TRBJ1-4|TRBV7-9|few|NA
TGTGCCAGCAGCGCTACGGGGGTAGGGGAAAAACTGTTTTTT
CASSATGVGEKLFF
>TRBJ2-2|TRBV20-1|NA|TRBD1
TGCAGTGCTAGGACAGGGGGCGCCAGGACCGGGGAGCTGTTTTTT
CSARTGGARTGELFF
>TRBJ1-1|TRBV4-3|many|NA
TGCGCCAGCAGCCTGGACAGATCGAGCACTGAAGCTTTCTTT
CASSLDRSSTEAFF
>TRBJ1-6|TRBV7-8|NA|NA
TGTGCCAGCAGCCGGAACAATTCACCCCTCCACTTT
CASSRNNSPLHF
>TRBJ2-5|TRBV15|few|NA
TGTGCCACCAGCAGATCGCTGCGGAGGGAAGAGACCCAGTACTTC
CATSRSLRREETQYF
>TRBJ1-1|TRBV4-2|NA|NA
TGTGCCAGCAGCCACCCATCGGGGTCAGAAGCTTTCTTT
CASSHPSGSEAFF
>TRBJ2-3|TRBV12-3/TRBV12-4|many|NA
TGTGCCAGCAGTTCCTCAGGGGGGGCGATCACAGATACGCAGTATTTT
CASSSSGGAITDTQYF
>TRBJ2-1|TRBV9|few|NA
TGTGCCAGCAGCGGAGAGGGCGGGACCCCCTACAATGAGCAGTTCTTC
CASSGEGGTPYNEQFF